This TCR beta chain was sequenced during a study of sequential checkpoint blockade in melanoma. About the research overall: Both treatment sequences were followed by maintenance nivolumab.

The CDR3 runs 16 residues. Germline loops: CDR1 SGHVS, CDR2 FNYEAQ. Trimming cost V 3 bases and J 0 bases; bases outside gene matches: 8. Treatment reported: randomized to nivolumab then ipilimumab (arm A) or the reverse (arm B). No patient had prior DNA-damaging chemotherapy. Live CD3+CD8+ CD19− CD56− cells were sorted from PBMCs. Measured with immunoSEQ multiplex PCR; TCRdb has only the in-frame clones, and not every one. The sample holds over 25,000 clones; around three quarters are singletons and the top ten take about an eighth. By its share, this clone is medium-sized. This clonotype was obtained from a human donor with melanoma. The V gene is TRBV7-6, the J gene TRBJ2-7; 7 positions match TRBD1. This sample comprised CD8+ T cells sorted from blood (inferred from file names), obtained from a patient given nivolumab and ipilimumab in sequence. The CDR3 loop reads CASSLGTEIFSYEQYF. As DNA, the CDR3 is TGTGCCAGCAGCTTGGGGACAGAAATTTTCTCCTACGAGCAGTACTTC.